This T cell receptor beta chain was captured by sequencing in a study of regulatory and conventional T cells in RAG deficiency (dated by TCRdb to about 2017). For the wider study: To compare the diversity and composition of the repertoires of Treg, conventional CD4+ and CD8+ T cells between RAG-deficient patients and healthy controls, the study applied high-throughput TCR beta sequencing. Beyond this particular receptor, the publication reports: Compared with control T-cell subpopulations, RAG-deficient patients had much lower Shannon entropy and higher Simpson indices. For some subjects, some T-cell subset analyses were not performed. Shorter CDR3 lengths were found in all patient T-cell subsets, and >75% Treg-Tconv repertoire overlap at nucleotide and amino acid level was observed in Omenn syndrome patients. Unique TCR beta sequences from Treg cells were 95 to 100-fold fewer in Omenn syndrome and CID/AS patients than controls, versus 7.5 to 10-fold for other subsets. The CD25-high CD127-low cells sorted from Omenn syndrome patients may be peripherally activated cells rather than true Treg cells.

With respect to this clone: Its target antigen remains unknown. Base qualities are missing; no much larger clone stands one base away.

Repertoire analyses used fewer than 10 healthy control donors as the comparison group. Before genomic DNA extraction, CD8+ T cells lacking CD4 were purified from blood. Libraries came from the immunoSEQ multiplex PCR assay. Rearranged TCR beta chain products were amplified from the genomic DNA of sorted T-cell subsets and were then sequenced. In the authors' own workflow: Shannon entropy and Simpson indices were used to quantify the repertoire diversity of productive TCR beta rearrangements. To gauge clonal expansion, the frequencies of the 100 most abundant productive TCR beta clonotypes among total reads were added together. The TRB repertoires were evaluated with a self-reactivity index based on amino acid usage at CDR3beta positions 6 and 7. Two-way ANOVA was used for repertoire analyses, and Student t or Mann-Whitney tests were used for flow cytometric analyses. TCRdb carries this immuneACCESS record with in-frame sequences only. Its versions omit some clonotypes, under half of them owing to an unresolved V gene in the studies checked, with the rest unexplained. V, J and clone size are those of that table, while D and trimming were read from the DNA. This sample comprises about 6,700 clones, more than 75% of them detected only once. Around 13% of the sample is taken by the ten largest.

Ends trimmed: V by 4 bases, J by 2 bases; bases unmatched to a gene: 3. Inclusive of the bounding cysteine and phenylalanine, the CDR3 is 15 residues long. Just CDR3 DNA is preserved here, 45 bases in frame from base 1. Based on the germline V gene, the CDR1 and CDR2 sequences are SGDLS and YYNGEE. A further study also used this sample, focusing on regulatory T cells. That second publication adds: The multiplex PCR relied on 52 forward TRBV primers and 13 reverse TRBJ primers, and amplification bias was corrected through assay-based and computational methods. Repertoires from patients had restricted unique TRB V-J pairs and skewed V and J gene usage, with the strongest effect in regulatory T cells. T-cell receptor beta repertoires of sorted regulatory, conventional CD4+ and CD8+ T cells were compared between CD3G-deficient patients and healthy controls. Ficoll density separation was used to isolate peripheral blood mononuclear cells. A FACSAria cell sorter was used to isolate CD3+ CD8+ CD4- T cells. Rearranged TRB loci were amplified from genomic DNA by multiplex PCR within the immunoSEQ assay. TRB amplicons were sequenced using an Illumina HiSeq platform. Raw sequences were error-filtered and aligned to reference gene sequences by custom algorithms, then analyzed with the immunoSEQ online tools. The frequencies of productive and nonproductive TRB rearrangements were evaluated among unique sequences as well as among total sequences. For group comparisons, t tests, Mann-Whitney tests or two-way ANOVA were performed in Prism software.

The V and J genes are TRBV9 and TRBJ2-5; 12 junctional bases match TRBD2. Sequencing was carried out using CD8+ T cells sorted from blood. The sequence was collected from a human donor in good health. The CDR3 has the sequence CASSLAGGSQETQYF. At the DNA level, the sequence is TGTGCCAGCAGCCTAGCGGGGGGGTCTCAAGAGACCCAGTACTTC.